This TCR beta chain stems from a study of T cells in Graves' hyperthyroidism and ophthalmopathy. V dropped 6 bases and J dropped 1 base, with 24 bases sitting between them. CDR3 length equals 18 residues. Germline lookup yields CDR1 MNHEY and CDR2 SMNVEV (reference sequence). Amplification yielded TCR beta CDR3 regions, with RNA transcripts as the source. An initial round of RT-PCR targeting the TCR CDR3 relied on the HTBI primer set. From the multiplex PCR reads, TCRdb called clonotypes with MiXCR, one entry per CDR3 protein. The top ten clones hold 32% of a sample with about 400,000 distinct CDR3 sequences, approximately 15% of them seen once. Findings and limits, study-wide: Most thyroid clonotypes expanded above 0.001 appeared in blood too.

There are many counts of this clonotype. Antigen specificity is unknown. The definition of stable Graves' hyperthyroidism was no ophthalmopathy progression within 18 months. The TCR sequence derives from a woman in her twenties or thirties with Graves' hyperthyroidism. Sequencing input: blood. V and J are TRBV27 and TRBJ1-1, with D maybe TRBD1 (5 bases). In DNA, the CDR3 is TGTGCCAGCAGCCCCGATGTCAGAACAGGAATCGGGAACACTGAAGCTTTCTTT. Translated, it gives CASSPDVRTGIGNTEAFF.